The clone carrying this T cell receptor beta chain was counted once. MiXCR, applied by TCRdb to the RT-PCR reads, yields one record per CDR3 protein. This table has hundreds of thousands of distinct CDR3 sequences, roughly 13% appearing once. The data were obtained in a study of patients and donors after allogeneic stem cell transplantation. The receptor comes from a human donor who was either an allogeneic HSCT recipient or a stem cell or donor lymphocyte infusion donor (not recorded which). It is not recorded whose cells these are; they may come from a transplant donor. Sample: blood, either unsorted or a sorted T cell fraction (not recorded which).

CDR3 in amino acids: CASGLVDTQYF. CDR3 coding DNA: TGTGCTAGTGGTTTGGTAGATACGCAGTATTTT. The chain combines TRBV12-5 with TRBJ2-3; D call uncertain. V lost 0 bases and J 5 bases, leaving 0 bases between the germline ends. Looked up from germline, CDR1 is LGHNT and CDR2 is FRNRAP. CDR3 size: 11 residues.